This T cell receptor (beta chain) was sequenced for a study of blood T cells in healthy people across ages. Whole-study findings and limits: Using unsorted PBMCs precluded a conclusive naive versus antigen-experienced comparison.

This clonotype was seen only a few times. Its specificity is not known. A J-beta primer mix and a sample-barcoded 5' primer were used in a second PCR of about 7 to 12 cycles. MiXCR, applied by TCRdb to the 5' RACE reads, yields one record per CDR3 protein. Of about 970,000 distinct CDR3 sequences detected, around 54% appear once; the ten largest clones hold about 20%. Sequenced: blood. This clonotype originated in a woman aged 60-75 years in good health.

DNA for the CDR3: TGTGCCACCAGCAGAGATTGGACTAGTTTTCCCTACGAGCAGTACTTC. This translates into CATSRDWTSFPYEQYF. The V gene is TRBV15, the J gene TRBJ2-7; 7 bases line up with TRBD2. This CDR3 has 16 residues. Germline CDR1 reads LNHNV; CDR2 reads YYDKDF (reference sequence). The ends lost 0 bases at V and 2 bases at J; junction bases unmatched: 7.